This TCR beta chain was captured in a study of chemoradiotherapy in HPV16-positive cancers. Study context: Candidate HPV-specific clones and shared TCR motifs came from two HPV16-positive patients. Findings of the study overall: The functional HPV-specific definition rests on just a couple of HPV16-positive patients. Better recurrence-free survival went with HPV-responsive T-cell expansion in HPV16-positive patients. During treatment, candidate HPV-specific clones and E7-related motifs expanded in tumor.

The trim removed 4 bases at V and 5 bases at J, leaving 5 bases unmatched. This CDR3 has 15 amino acids. CDR1 is MRHNA and CDR2 is SNTAGT in the germline V gene. Only in-frame clones appear in the TCRdb table, and some are missing; sequencing was by immunoSEQ multiplex PCR. The repertoire holds about 27,000 clones, with about 94% as singletons. Turning to this clone: Its antigen remains unidentified.

The TCR comes from a human donor with HPV-associated anogenital cancer. V usage is TRBV6-4 and J usage is TRBJ1-1, with 12 bases lining up with TRBD1. This specimen consisted of blood, obtained from a patient who underwent chemoradiotherapy. CDR3 amino acids: CASSVGQGAETEAFF. CDR3 sequence (DNA): TGTGCCAGCAGTGTGGGACAGGGGGCAGAGACTGAAGCTTTCTTT.